The 28 T cell receptor beta chains reported below all come from one sample, sequenced in a study of molecular identifiers for immune sequencing clone quantification. One entry per CDR3 protein results from TCRdb running MiXCR on the PCR reads. The data hold roughly 97,000 distinct CDR3 sequences, with 20% to 25% observed a single time. The sequencing input was naive CD8+ T cells from blood, with Jurkat cell RNA spiked in. This sample's subset: FACS-sorted CD8+CD4-CCR7+CD45RA+ naive T cells. Source of these receptors: a human donor in good health. Some libraries in this study had Jurkat cell RNA spiked in.

This chain links TRBV11-2 with TRBJ2-7; no definite D call. This CDR3 contains 15 residues. From germline, CDR1 is SGHAT and CDR2 FQNNGV. Trimming took 1 base from V and 0 from J, leaving 10 bases between them. The CDR3 DNA reads as TGTGCCAGCAGCTTAGGGCCGCTAAGCTCCTACGAGCAGTACTTC. This codes for CASSLGPLSSYEQYF.

This chain uses TRBV4-1 with TRBJ2-5; D possibly corresponds to TRBD1 (6 bases). Germline CDR1 MGHRA, CDR2 YSYEKL. The V and J ends lost 0 bases and 2 bases respectively, with 10 bases between them. The CDR3 runs 15 residues. CDR3 in DNA: TGCGCCAGCAGCCAAGAGTGGACAGCTCAAGAGACCCAGTACTTC. Its translation is CASSQEWTAQETQYF.

The table lists this clonotype with a few counts. The V and J genes are TRBV10-2 and TRBJ2-1; D call uncertain. Deletions cut 3 bases from V and 8 bases from J, with 8 bases between. The CDR3 is 12 residues long. CDR1 WSHSY and CDR2 SAAADI come from the germline V gene. CDR3 nucleotide sequence: TGCGCCAGCAGTGACCGGGTGGATGAGCAGTTCTTC. Translated, it gives CASSDRVDEQFF.

This clonotype has only a few counts. A much larger clone lies one base from this, so it may be a read error. Here the CDR3 reads CAWTYPGRITKHTGELFF. CDR3 bases: TGTGCCTGGACTTATCCGGGACGAATAACCAAGCACACCGGGGAGCTGTTTTTT. The chain has TRBV30 and TRBJ2-2; D may be TRBD1 or TRBD2 (5 bases each). The CDR3 runs 18 residues. Between the trimmed V and J ends, which lost 4 bases and 3 bases, there was a span of 24 bases. CDR1 GTSNPN and CDR2 SVGIG come from the germline V gene (reference sequence).

This clonotype has just a few counts. The chain has TRBV20-1 and TRBJ2-7; 9 bases match TRBD1. This CDR3 comprises 14 residues. Trimming took 2 bases from V and 4 from J; bases not matched to a gene: 6. CDR1 is DFQATT and CDR2 is SNEGSKA in the germline V gene (reference sequence). The CDR3 bases are TGCAGTGCTAGACCCCGGGACAGGGAATACGAGCAGTACTTC. This gives the protein CSARPRDREYEQYF.

This clonotype was seen repeatedly, ten times or more. The chain joins TRBV6-2 or TRBV6-3 to TRBJ1-2; D ambiguous. The CDR3 spans 14 residues. The germline gives CDR1 MNHEY, CDR2 SVGEGT. Between the trimmed V and J ends, which lost 4 bases and 2 bases, there was a span of 11 bases. CDR3 in amino acids: CASSSRHFNYGYTF. CDR3 bases: TGTGCCAGCAGTTCGCGACATTTCAACTATGGCTACACCTTC.

This clonotype occurred many times. This chain links TRBV6-5 with TRBJ1-5; TRBD1 might be the D (5 bases). V dropped 2 bases and J dropped 2 bases, with 7 bases sitting between them. The CDR3 covers 14 residues. CDR1 MNHEY and CDR2 SVGAGI come from the germline V gene. CDR3 residues: CASSYRGGNQPQHF. In DNA, the CDR3 is TGTGCCAGCAGTTACAGGGGTGGCAATCAGCCCCAGCATTTT.

This clonotype has a count of ten or more. This chain joins TRBV5-1 and TRBJ2-2; no clear D gene. V shed 5 bases and J shed 8 bases, with 10 bases lying between them. The CDR3 runs 12 residues. CDR1 SGHRS and CDR2 YFSETQ come from the germline V gene. The CDR3 spells CASSEASGELFF. CDR3 nucleotides: TGCGCCAGCAGTGAGGCGTCTGGGGAGCTGTTTTTT.

This clonotype was observed a handful of times. The V and J genes are TRBV2 and TRBJ2-1; TRBD2 matches at 7 bases. Per the germline V gene, CDR1 is SNHLY and CDR2 is FYNNEI. Trimming took 7 bases from V and 3 from J; bases not matched to a gene: 12. The CDR3 covers 16 residues. This CDR3 is CASIHTVAGHYNEQFF. The CDR3 DNA sequence: TGTGCCAGCATACATACCGTAGCGGGCCACTACAATGAGCAGTTCTTC.

This clonotype has a handful of counts. The chain employs TRBV4-2 and TRBJ2-3; D uncertain. Germline CDR1 and CDR2: LGHNA and YNFKEQ. The CDR3 is made up of 12 amino acids. V lost 0 bases to trimming and J lost 14 bases, with 12 bases between them. Here the CDR3 DNA reads TGTGCCAGCAGCCAAGAAACCACTCCGCGGTATTTT. Amino acid sequence: CASSQETTPRYF.

This clonotype has only a few counts. This chain connects TRBV12-3 or TRBV12-4 to TRBJ2-2; D remains ambiguous. The CDR3 spans 16 residues. Trimming removed 1 base at V and 3 bases at J, with 12 bases between. The CDR3 coding sequence is TGTGCCAGCAGTTTAGTCCGGGTTTGGGACACCGGGGAGCTGTTTTTT. It encodes CASSLVRVWDTGELFF.

This clonotype was observed many times. This chain links TRBV2 with TRBJ2-4; 7 bases are a match to TRBD1. The V gene end was trimmed by 4 bases and the J gene end by 2 bases; junction bases not matched to a gene: 8. Looked up from germline, CDR1 is SNHLY and CDR2 is FYNNEI. This CDR3 is 16 amino acids long. CDR3 sequence (DNA): TGTGCCAGCAGTGGCGACAGGGACGATTCCAAAAACATTCAGTACTTC. Amino acids: CASSGDRDDSKNIQYF.

This clonotype was counted at least ten times. V and J are TRBV3-1 and TRBJ2-3; no reliable D call. Germline assignment: CDR1 LGHDT and CDR2 YNNKEL (reference sequence). The CDR3 covers 14 residues. Trimming shortened V by 4 bases and J by 6 bases, and 14 bases separated the two germline ends. Here the CDR3 DNA reads TGTGCCAGCAGCCGCCCCGCCTTAGTGGATACGCAGTATTTT. It translates to CASSRPALVDTQYF.

The rearrangement links TRBV11-2 to TRBJ2-7, with a tentative D call TRBD2 (5 bases). CDR3 length equals 13 residues. Germline CDR1 is SGHAT and CDR2 is FQNNGV. CDR3 protein: CASRFVGSGEQYV. In nucleotides, the CDR3 is TGTGCCAGCCGCTTCGTTGGGAGCGGCGAGCAGTACGTC.

This chain uses TRBV28 with TRBJ2-7; 9 nucleotides line up with TRBD2. Germline loops: CDR1 MDHEN, CDR2 SYDVKM. This CDR3 has 16 amino acids. V shed 3 bases and J 0 bases; nucleotides not matched to a gene: 6. The CDR3: CASSFLTSGTSYEQYF. CDR3 bases: TGTGCCAGCAGTTTTTTGACTAGCGGTACCTCCTACGAGCAGTACTTC. The variable domain in full, with the rest retrieved from reference TRBV28 and TRBJ2-7, is DVKVTQSSRYLVKRTGEKVFLECVQDMDHENMFWYRQDPGLGLRLIYFSYDVKMKEKGDIPEGYSVSREKKERFSLILESASTNQTSMYLCASSFLTSGTSYEQYFGPGTRLTVT.

This chain links TRBV7-9 with TRBJ1-4, with D maybe TRBD1 (5 bases). With 5 bases removed from V and 7 bases from J, the gap between germline ends came to 14 bases. Per germline, CDR1 SEHNR and CDR2 FQNEAQ (reference sequence). This CDR3 is built from 14 residues. CDR3 protein: CASSLGARGEKLFF. CDR3 sequence (DNA): TGTGCCAGCAGCCTTGGGGCGCGGGGTGAAAAACTGTTTTTT. Drawing the rest from reference TRBV7-9 and TRBJ1-4, the complete variable domain is DTGVSQNPRHKITKRGQNVTFRCDPISEHNRLYWYRQTLGQGPEFLTYFQNEAQLEKSRLLSDRFSAERPKGSFSTLEIQRTEQGDSAMYLCASSLGARGEKLFFGSGTQLSVL.

A few counts support this clonotype. The chain links TRBV6-2 or TRBV6-3 to TRBJ2-7, with TRBD1 as a possible D gene (6 bases). V was trimmed by 5 bases and J by 4 bases, leaving 12 bases between them. CDR1 MNHEY and CDR2 SVGEGT come from the germline V gene. The CDR3 has 13 amino acids. The CDR3 sequence is CASSQGWLYEQYF. The CDR3, as DNA: TGTGCCAGCAGTCAGGGGTGGCTTTACGAGCAGTACTTC.

The genes are TRBV4-1 and TRBJ1-3; D may be TRBD1 (5 bases). Trimming shortened V by 11 bases and J by 3 bases, and 11 bases separated the two germline ends. Germline CDR1 is MGHRA and CDR2 is YSYEKL. CDR3 length equals 12 residues. CDR3 in amino acids: CARAGLGNTIYF. CDR3 coding DNA: TGCGCCCGCGCAGGGCTTGGAAACACCATATATTTT.

This clonotype has at least ten counts. This chain uses TRBV20-1 with TRBJ2-5; TRBD1 might be the D (6 bases). Germline V gene lookup returns CDR1 DFQATT and CDR2 SNEGSKA (reference sequence). V lost 0 bases and J lost 5, with 19 bases in between. The CDR3 consists of 16 residues. The CDR3 sequence: CSARDPDSPLDETQYF. The CDR3 DNA follows: TGCAGTGCTAGAGACCCGGACAGCCCCCTCGATGAGACCCAGTACTTC.

The table lists this clonotype with a few counts. The chain employs TRBV10-3 and TRBJ2-7; possible D gene TRBD1, 6 bases. Germline-derived CDR1 and CDR2 are ENHRY and SYGVKD. V was clipped by 6 bases and J by 5 bases, with 14 bases between them. The CDR3 totals 13 residues. CDR3 protein: CAISKTGMDEQYF. CDR3 nucleotide sequence: TGTGCCATCAGCAAGACAGGCATGGACGAGCAGTACTTC.

As to this clonotype: A single base separates this from a much larger clone, so it may be a read error. The conserved phenylalanine or tryptophan normally closing the CDR3 is absent here, so this likely arose from a read error. This chain links TRBV4-2 with TRBJ2-4; 7 nucleotides align to TRBD1. With 4 bases clipped from V and 5 bases from J, the junction kept 11 bases outside the gene matches. The CDR3 contains 16 residues. Germline loops: CDR1 LGHNA, CDR2 YNFKEQ. The chain's CDR3 is CASSPHTDRAENIQYS. The CDR3 region has the DNA TGTGCCAGCAGCCCTCACACCGACAGGGCTGAAAACATTCAGTACTCC.

Turning to this clonotype: Being one base from a much bigger clone, this may be a read error. The J gene is TRBJ2-7, the V gene TRBV27; 8 positions match TRBD2. Trimming cost V 5 bases and J 2 bases; bases outside gene matches: 11. The CDR3 has 16 residues. CDR1 and CDR2 from the germline V gene are MNHEY and SMNVEV (reference sequence). This CDR3 reads CASSPYNQAGAYEQYF. The CDR3 DNA follows: TGTGCCAGCAGTCCATATAACCAAGCGGGAGCCTACGAGCAGTACTTC.

Remarks on this clonotype: A much more abundant neighbour one base away suggests this may be a read error. The gene calls are TRBV5-4 and TRBJ2-7; no firm D call. The CDR3 runs to 15 residues. From germline, CDR1 is SGHNT and CDR2 YYREEE (reference sequence). Here the CDR3 DNA reads TGTGCCAGCAGCTCGACCGGCCAGGAGACCTACGAGCAGTGCTTC. Protein product: CASSSTGQETYEQCF.

Remarks on this clonotype: A much larger clonotype is one base distant, so this may be a read error. The genes are TRBV21-1 and TRBJ2-5; the DNA was not compared with TRBD2, the D call given in the table. TRBV21-1 is deemed a pseudogene. The CDR3 length is 14 residues. CDR3 sequence reads: CASSKEAEEEPQYF. CDR3 DNA sequence: TGTGCCAGCAGCAAGGAAGCGGAAGAAGAGCCCCAGTACTTC.

On this clonotype: The CDR3 carries no conserved terminal phenylalanine or tryptophan, so it likely arises from a read error. The chain uses TRBV7-9 and TRBJ1-4; 7 bases are a match to TRBD1. Germline V gene lookup returns CDR1 SEHNR and CDR2 FQNEAQ (reference sequence). This CDR3 has 16 residues. Trimming took 7 bases from V and 3 from J; bases not matched to a gene: 11. Here the CDR3 DNA reads TGTGCCAGCACCTCAGCCCGGGACAGACCTAATGAAAAACTGTTTTTA. The encoded protein is CASTSARDRPNEKLFL.

The chain carries TRBV7-9 and TRBJ2-7; 10 bases line up with TRBD1. Germline assignment: CDR1 SEHNR and CDR2 FQNEAQ (reference sequence). CDR3 length equals 15 residues. J lost 4 bases, V lost 4 bases, and 7 bases had no gene match. CDR3 amino acids: CASSSTGTGEYEQYF. The CDR3 nucleotides read TGTGCCAGCAGCTCTACTGGGACAGGGGAATACGAGCAGTACTTC.

At least ten counts were recorded for this clonotype. The rearrangement uses TRBV27 and TRBJ2-7; the D gene is possibly TRBD1 (6 bases). Germline lookup yields CDR1 MNHEY and CDR2 SMNVEV (reference sequence). There are 12 residues in the CDR3. Trimming pared 8 bases from V and 4 bases from J, leaving 12 bases between. Written as DNA, the CDR3 is TGTGCCAGCCAGGGGTCCCCATACGAGCAGTACTTC. Encoded protein: CASQGSPYEQYF.

This clonotype was counted ten times or more. The chain couples TRBV11-2 to TRBJ2-7; D possibly corresponds to TRBD2 (6 bases). With 3 bases removed from V and 0 bases from J, the gap between germline ends came to 9 bases. CDR1 and CDR2 (germline): SGHAT, FQNNGV. CDR3 length: 14 amino acids. Here the CDR3 DNA reads TGTGCCAGCAGCTTCCTCGGGAGCTCCTACGAGCAGTACTTC. Translation: CASSFLGSSYEQYF.